These 4 T cell receptor beta chains were sequenced from one sample in a study of shared clonotypes between healthy human individuals. Some clones are missing from TCRdb's copy, which holds only in-frame ones; the method was immunoSEQ multiplex PCR. The repertoire has about 2 million clones, 85% to 95% of them found once; the top ten carry under 0.15%. Sequenced material: naive CD4+ T cells sorted from blood. Subset here: CD45RA+ positively selected. All receptors derive from a man aged 18 to 29 in good health.

Notes on this clone: Other DNA sequences within the sample encode an identical CDR3. The rearrangement uses TRBV5-1 and TRBJ2-5; no reliable D call. With 0 bases removed from V and 5 bases from J, the gap between germline ends came to 11 bases. The CDR3 runs to 14 residues. The germline gives CDR1 SGHRS, CDR2 YFSETQ. CDR3 sequence: CASSLVPGRETQYF. The CDR3 DNA reads as TGCGCCAGCAGCTTGGTTCCAGGTCGGGAGACCCAGTACTTC.

The gene calls are TRBV2 and TRBJ1-5; 12 nucleotides line up with TRBD1. This CDR3 has 17 amino acids. CDR1 and CDR2 (germline): SNHLY, FYNNEI. V was pared by 6 bases and J by 0 bases, with 6 bases of the junction left unmatched. The CDR3 DNA follows: TGTGCCAGCAGGCATGGGACAGGGGGCAATAGCAATCAGCCCCAGCATTTT. Protein sequence: CASRHGTGGNSNQPQHF.

This clone was picked up a small number of times. This chain connects TRBV29-1 to TRBJ1-2, with D tentatively TRBD1 (5 bases). V shed 6 bases and J shed 4 bases, with 9 bases lying between them. Germline lookup yields CDR1 SQVTM and CDR2 ANQGSEA. The CDR3 extends over 11 amino acids. CDR3 nucleotides: TGCAGCGTGACAGAACTCTATGGCTACACCTTC. Amino acids: CSVTELYGYTF.

The rearrangement links TRBV18 to TRBJ1-2; D possibly corresponds to TRBD1 (5 bases). Germline V gene lookup returns CDR1 KGHSH and CDR2 LQKENI. The CDR3 consists of 13 residues. V was pared by 8 bases and J by 5 bases, with 15 bases between. Written as DNA, the CDR3 is TGTGCCAGCGCCTCCGGGACGGATTATGGCTACACCTTC. Translated: CASASGTDYGYTF.